These T cell receptor beta chains were read from a single sample in a study of OX40 agonist ivuxolimab in advanced cancers. Data came from immunoSEQ multiplex PCR; TCRdb stores just in-frame clones and leaves some out. In the table there are 80,000 to 95,000 clones, around four fifths of which are singletons. The sequenced sample was CD4+ or CD8+ T cells sorted from blood, obtained in a trial of the OX40 agonist ivuxolimab. The source of these receptors is an adult with an advanced solid tumor such as melanoma, head and neck, liver or kidney cancer. The CDR3 runs from the conserved cysteine through the conserved F or W. The D gene is left open where the match is weak. Some rows have no size entry. The others give once, few or many, or a class for an expanded clone.

>NA|TRBJ2-5|NA|TRBV30
TGTGCCTGGAGTGTACGACTAACGGAGACCCAGTACTTC
CAWSVRLTETQYF
>NA|TRBJ1-1|few|TRBV11-3
TGTGCCAGCAGCTCGACAGCGAACACTGAAGCTTTCTTT
CASSSTANTEAFF
>NA|TRBJ2-7|NA|TRBV5-4
TGTGCCAGCAGCTTAGGGGCAAGAAAAGAGCAGTACTTC
CASSLGARKEQYF
>NA|TRBJ2-6|NA|TRBV7-3
TGTGCCAGCAGCTTAGCCGTGACTGGGGCCAACGTCCTGACTTTC
CASSLAVTGANVLTF
>NA|TRBJ2-6|NA|TRBV4-2
TGTGCCAGCAGCCAAGATGGGGACTCTGGGGCCAACGTCCTGACTTTC
CASSQDGDSGANVLTF
>NA|TRBJ1-5|NA|TRBV10-3
TGTGCCATCAGGGACAGTGCTGTATCGACCCAGCATTTT
CAIRDSAVSTQHF
>NA|TRBJ1-2|few|TRBV5-6
TGTGCCAGCAGCTTGTGGGTCTCGAGGGGTGGCTACACCTTC
CASSLWVSRGGYTF
>NA|TRBJ1-5|few|TRBV2
TGTGCCAGCAGCTATACGAACCCCCCTGAGAGCCAGCATTTT
CASSYTNPPESQHF
>NA|TRBJ1-6|NA|TRBV30
TGTGCCTGGCGGCCGAGTTCCTATAATTCACCCCTCCACTTT
CAWRPSSYNSPLHF
>NA|TRBJ2-2|NA|TRBV6-4
TGTGCCAGCAGTGTGGGGACGAACACCGGGGAGCTGTTTTTT
CASSVGTNTGELFF
>TRBD1|TRBJ1-1|once|TRBV5-5
TGTGCCAGCAGACCGGGACAGGGAAATATAGAAGCTTTCTTT
CASRPGQGNIEAFF
>NA|TRBJ2-7|NA|TRBV6-6
TGTGCCAGCAGTCAGAGGCAGGAGCGCTACGAGCAGTACTTC
CASSQRQERYEQYF
>TRBD1|TRBJ2-3|NA|TRBV7-3
TGTGCCAGCAGCTTATCAGGACAGGGGGAATATAGCACAGATACGCAGTATTTT
CASSLSGQGEYSTDTQYF
>TRBD1|TRBJ2-5|NA|TRBV19
TGTGCCAGTAGCCAAGGACAGGCGGAGATGGAGACCCAGTACTTC
CASSQGQAEMETQYF
>NA|TRBJ1-1|NA|TRBV6-5
TGTGCCAGCAGAGACGCCAGGGTGGGCACTGAAGCTTTCTTT
CASRDARVGTEAFF
>NA|TRBJ2-4|NA|TRBV28
TGTGCCACCAATCCCTGGCCAGGGGTAAAAAACATTCAGTACTTC
CATNPWPGVKNIQYF
>NA|TRBJ2-1|NA|TRBV5-5
TGTGCCAGCGCCTTGGGCTACAATGAGCAGTTCTTC
CASALGYNEQFF
>TRBD1|TRBJ2-5|NA|TRBV7-3
TGTGCCAGCAGCTCCACAGGGGGGGAGACCCAGTACTTC
CASSSTGGETQYF
>NA|TRBJ1-5|NA|TRBV7-9
TGTGCCAGCAGCCAATTACAGGACAATCAGCCCCAGCATTTT
CASSQLQDNQPQHF
>TRBD1|TRBJ2-5|NA|TRBV18
TGTGCCAGCTCAGCACAGGGGCATAATCAAGAGACCCAGTACTTC
CASSAQGHNQETQYF
>NA|TRBJ2-7|NA|TRBV7-2
TGTGCCAGCCCGAATTGGGGCCCATGGGAGCAGTACTTC
CASPNWGPWEQYF
>TRBD1|TRBJ1-2|NA|TRBV5-1
TGCGCCAGCAGCTTGGACCCCGGGACAGGGTACTACACCTTC
CASSLDPGTGYYTF
>TRBD2|TRBJ2-7|NA|TRBV7-2
TGTGCCAGCAGCGATACTAGCGGGGGAGTGGACGAGCAGTACTTC
CASSDTSGGVDEQYF
>NA|TRBJ2-2|NA|TRBV5-6
TGTGCCAGCAGCTTGGGGCCCCATAGCCCCGGGGAGCTGTTTTTT
CASSLGPHSPGELFF
>TRBD1|TRBJ2-5|NA|TRBV2
TGTGCCAGCAGCATGGGGACAGAACAAGAGACCCAGTACTTC
CASSMGTEQETQYF
>TRBD2|TRBJ2-1|NA|TRBV10-3
TGTGCCATCAGGAACTCTGACGGGGGGTCCTACAATGAGCAGTTCTTC
CAIRNSDGGSYNEQFF
>NA|TRBJ1-5|NA|TRBV10-2
TGCGCCAGTTATAGCAATCAGCCCCAGCATTTT
CASYSNQPQHF
>NA|TRBJ2-1|NA|TRBV7-3
TGTGCCAGCAGCCGCCCGGGGGACAATGAGCAGTTCTTC
CASSRPGDNEQFF
>NA|TRBJ2-7|once|TRBV5-1
TGCGCCAGCAGCTTGAGAGTTCTCGGTAACTCCTACGAGCAGTACTTC
CASSLRVLGNSYEQYF
>NA|TRBJ1-5|NA|TRBV4-1
TGCGCCAGCAGCCAAGACGGCCCCGGGGGCGGCAGCAATCAGCCCCAGCATTTT
CASSQDGPGGGSNQPQHF
>TRBD1|TRBJ2-7|NA|TRBV5-4
TGTGCCAGCAGCCCGGGGACAGGGGGCGTTTACGAGCAGTACTTC
CASSPGTGGVYEQYF
>TRBD1|TRBJ2-3|NA|TRBV5-1
TGCGCCAGCAGCCCGGACAGGGTTGCAGATACGCAGTATTTT
CASSPDRVADTQYF
>NA|TRBJ1-4|NA|TRBV7-9
TGTGCCGCGGGGGCAGGGGATGAAAAACTGTTTTTT
CAAGAGDEKLFF
>NA|TRBJ1-5|NA|TRBV5-6
TGTGCCAGCAGCTTTCAAGATCAGCCCCAGCATTTT
CASSFQDQPQHF
>NA|TRBJ1-1|NA|TRBV5-5
TGTGCCAGCAGCTTTTGGGGAGGGGACACTGAAGCTTTCTTT
CASSFWGGDTEAFF
>NA|TRBJ1-5|NA|TRBV7-2
TGTGCCAGCAGGGACAACGGCAATCAGCCCCAGCATTTT
CASRDNGNQPQHF
>NA|TRBJ1-5|NA|TRBV6-1
TGTGCCAGCAGTGAAGCGACCCGTCAGCCCCAGCATTTT
CASSEATRQPQHF
>NA|TRBJ1-4|NA|TRBV5-4
TGTGCCAGCAGCCGGAGGAGCCCTACTGCAACTAATGAAAAACTGTTTTTT
CASSRRSPTATNEKLFF
>NA|TRBJ1-1|NA|TRBV5-4
TGTGCCAGCAGCTTGGAACAGAGAAACACTGAAGCTTTCTTT
CASSLEQRNTEAFF
>NA|TRBJ1-2|few|TRBV2
TGTGCCAGCAGTCCAACTGGCCGGGAGGACTATGGCTACACCTTC
CASSPTGREDYGYTF
>NA|TRBJ2-4|NA|TRBV28
TGTGCCGGAGGTGAGGCCCGAGCCAAAAACATTCAGTACTTC
CAGGEARAKNIQYF
>TRBD2|TRBJ2-1|NA|TRBV10-3
TGTGCCATCTTGATCGTTAGCGGGGGAGGCTACAATGAGCAGTTCTTC
CAILIVSGGGYNEQFF
>TRBD1|TRBJ1-5|NA|TRBV28
TGTGCCAGCAGTTTAGGGCGGACAGGGATAGATCAGCCCCAGCATTTT
CASSLGRTGIDQPQHF
>TRBD1|TRBJ2-1|NA|TRBV11-2
TGTGCCAGCAGCTTTACCGGGACAGGGGCACCTAAGGAGTTCTTC
CASSFTGTGAPKEFF
>TRBD1|TRBJ1-2|NA|TRBV4-3
TGCGCCAGCAGCCAAGCCGTGCAGGGGGCCGGCTATGGCTACACCTTC
CASSQAVQGAGYGYTF
>NA|TRBJ1-2|NA|TRBV29-1
TGCAGCGTCCTGGCGGGGGCGTATGGCTACACCTTC
CSVLAGAYGYTF
>TRBD1|TRBJ1-1|NA|TRBV5-1
TGCGCCAGCAGCCTCCACAGGACAGGGAACACTGAAGCTTTCTTT
CASSLHRTGNTEAFF
>TRBD1|TRBJ2-3|NA|TRBV29-1
TGCAGCGTTGTAAGGGGGCAGGGGGTCAAGGTGACAGATACGCAGTATTTT
CSVVRGQGVKVTDTQYF
>NA|TRBJ2-7|NA|TRBV19
TGTGCCAGTAGTCGGTGGAGGGACACCTCCTACGAGCAGTACTTC
CASSRWRDTSYEQYF
>NA|TRBJ2-1|NA|TRBV4-2
TGTGCCAGCAGCCAAGTTTCGTCTGAGCAGTTCTTC
CASSQVSSEQFF
>TRBD2|TRBJ2-3|once|TRBV10-3
TGTGCCATCAGTGGTATCGAGACTAGCGGCACAGATACGCAGTATTTT
CAISGIETSGTDTQYF
>NA|TRBJ1-1|NA|TRBV6-6
TGTGCCAGCAGTGCGACAGGGAACACTGAAGCTTTCTTT
CASSATGNTEAFF
>TRBD1|TRBJ2-3|NA|TRBV19
TGTGCCAGTAGTACGACAGGGGGCGGGGGTACAGATACGCAGTATTTT
CASSTTGGGGTDTQYF
>NA|TRBJ2-3|NA|TRBV5-6
TGTGCCAGCAGCTTGTCCTGGGGCCCAGATACGCAGTATTTT
CASSLSWGPDTQYF
>NA|TRBJ1-3|NA|TRBV11-2
TGTGCCAGCAGCTTGCAACCGCGCTCTGGAAACACCATATATTTT
CASSLQPRSGNTIYF